This T cell receptor (beta chain) came from a study of T-cell memory formation after mild COVID-19. At the level of the study: Largely, the TCR clusters proved donor specific.

This clonotype was counted only a few times. Antigen specificity is unknown. TCRdb ran MiXCR on the 5' RACE reads and lists one entry per CDR3 protein. Here the sample spans about 180,000 distinct CDR3 sequences, around 15% being singletons. Findings and limits, study-wide: CD4+ contracting clones were mainly CM and EM; CD8+ ones, EMRA. Cross-reactive memory seemingly joined, as some responding clones were found in pre-infection memory.

This TCR derives from an adult woman who had mild COVID-19 (a few samples of this study predate the infection). Cell type and time point are not known. Sequencing was carried out using PBMCs or a T cell subset sorted from them (not recorded which).

The CDR3 loop reads CATRLAGSHTDTQYF. Written as DNA, the CDR3 is TGTGCCACACGACTAGCGGGATCCCACACAGATACGCAGTATTTT. The chain combines TRBV27 with TRBJ2-3; 11 bases agree with TRBD2. V shed 10 bases and J 2 bases; nucleotides not matched to a gene: 8. Germline CDR1 reads MNHEY; CDR2 reads SMNVEV (reference sequence). CDR3 length: 15 amino acids.